This TCR beta chain emerged from a study of OX40 agonist ivuxolimab in advanced cancers. For the study at large: Ivuxolimab, an antibody acting as an agonist of OX40 (CD134), was used to treat patients. Anti-PD-1, anti-PD-L1 or anti-CTLA-4 therapy given earlier was allowed, and around 40% had some.

The CDR3 length is 11 residues. Germline-derived CDR1 and CDR2 are SGDLS and YYNGEE. Trimming cost V 4 bases and J 5 bases, with 3 bases left between them. Cycle 7 day 1, cycle 4 day 1, and baseline were the timepoints at which blood was sampled. The data were produced by immunoSEQ multiplex PCR, yet TCRdb's version contains in-frame clones alone and is incomplete. This table holds under 30,000 clones, around 76% found once. Whole-study findings and limits: The study found that CD8+ T cells averaged more expanded clones than CD4+.

With respect to this clone: What it binds is unknown.

Sequencing was performed on CD4+ or CD8+ T cells sorted from blood, taken in a trial of the OX40 agonist ivuxolimab. The chain is built from TRBV9 and TRBJ2-2; D not certain. This TCR came from an adult with an advanced solid tumor such as melanoma, head and neck, liver or kidney cancer. CDR3 nucleotide sequence: TGTGCCAGCAGCCATACCGGGGAGCTGTTTTTT. Protein product: CASSHTGELFF.